This T cell receptor beta chain was sequenced in a study of OX40 agonist ivuxolimab in advanced cancers. Study information: Patients' therapy was ivuxolimab, an antibody that acts as an agonist of OX40 (CD134).

Collection of blood occurred at baseline, at cycle 4 day 1, and at cycle 7 day 1. With regard to this clone: Its antigen is not identified.

Clones were sequenced by immunoSEQ multiplex PCR, and TCRdb holds only the in-frame ones, with some missing. Among 63,000 or so clones listed, roughly nine tenths were seen once. Study-wide findings and caveats: CD8+ T cells showed, on average, more clonal expansion than CD4+ cells.

Deletions cut 2 bases from V and 0 bases from J, with 13 bases between. The germline V gene has CDR1 PRHDT and CDR2 FYEKMQ (reference sequence). The CDR3 covers 16 residues. This rearrangement joins TRBV13 to TRBJ1-2, with D unresolved. Source: CD4+ or CD8+ T cells sorted from blood, taken in a trial of the OX40 agonist ivuxolimab. The source of this sequence is an adult with an advanced solid tumor such as melanoma, head and neck, liver or kidney cancer. CDR3 sequence reads: CASSLSLELANYGYTF. DNA for the CDR3: TGTGCCAGCAGCTTATCCCTGGAGTTAGCTAACTATGGCTACACCTTC.